What follows are 26 T cell receptor beta chains derived from one specimen sequenced in a study of T-cell reconstitution after alpha-beta-depleted transplantation in children. The library targeted TCRbeta and was prepared with unique molecular identifiers. TCRdb used MiXCR to reprocess the PCR reads, holding one entry per CDR3 protein. The repertoire consists of about 980,000 distinct CDR3 sequences, with about 29% occurring once and the leading ten covering 28%. This material consisted of PBMCs, mostly from graft donor cells, taken 360 days after TCRalphabeta/CD19-depleted stem cell transplant. The receptors derive from a boy in the first two years of life who had a stem cell transplant for SCID, so the T cells may come from the graft donor.

The J gene is TRBJ1-4, the V gene TRBV20-1; 9 positions agree with TRBD1. The V gene end was trimmed by 2 bases and the J gene end by 5 bases; junction bases not matched to a gene: 12. The CDR3 totals 17 residues. CDR1 and CDR2 from the germline V gene are DFQATT and SNEGSKA (reference sequence). CDR3 region: CSARSLEGQGLNEKLFF. CDR3 coding DNA: TGCAGTGCTAGATCCCTCGAGGGACAGGGCCTGAATGAAAAACTGTTTTTT.

This clonotype was counted a few times. The chain has TRBV7-9 and TRBJ2-1; TRBD2 might be the D (5 bases). V gave up 5 bases and J gave up 3 bases, with 17 bases separating them. The V gene's germline CDR1 is SEHNR and CDR2 FQNEAQ (reference sequence). This CDR3 region has 16 residues. The CDR3 reads CASSHGELSLYNEQFF. Here the CDR3 DNA reads TGTGCCAGCAGCCACGGGGAGCTATCCCTCTACAATGAGCAGTTCTTC.

There are a few counts of this clonotype. The chain carries TRBV7-2 and TRBJ1-5, with D possibly being TRBD1 (5 bases). Trimming pared 1 base from V and 3 bases from J, leaving 7 bases between. This CDR3 region has 14 residues. Germline lookup yields CDR1 SGHTA and CDR2 FQGNSA. The CDR3 DNA is TGTGCCAGCAGCTTAGTCGGGGCCAATCAGCCCCAGCATTTT. This codes for CASSLVGANQPQHF.

V gene TRBV2 combines with J gene TRBJ2-3; D possibly uses TRBD1 or TRBD2 (5 bases each). The CDR3 has 14 amino acids. Trimming pared 6 bases from V and 7 bases from J, leaving 17 bases between. The germline V gene has CDR1 SNHLY and CDR2 FYNNEI. The CDR3 DNA reads TGTGCCAGCAGGAACGGGACCGCCAGCCATACGCAGTATTTT. Translation: CASRNGTASHTQYF.

The chain links TRBV6-1 to TRBJ2-3, with D perhaps matching TRBD1 (6 bases). The CDR3 length is 17 residues. Germline CDR1 is MNHNS and CDR2 is SASEGT. Trimming removed 6 bases at V and 0 bases at J, with 19 bases between. CDR3 nucleotide sequence: TGTGCCAGCAGCCCAACCAAAACAGGGCCCAGCACAGATACGCAGTATTTT. It codes for CASSPTKTGPSTDTQYF.

V is TRBV5-1 and J is TRBJ2-3; possibly TRBD1 or TRBD2 for D (6 bases each). The V and J ends lost 0 bases and 4 bases respectively, with 15 bases between them. CDR3 length equals 16 residues. CDR1 SGHRS and CDR2 YFSETQ come from the germline V gene. CDR3 sequence: CASSLVGLGGADTQYF. In DNA form, the CDR3 reads TGCGCCAGCAGCTTGGTGGGCCTCGGGGGCGCAGATACGCAGTATTTT.

V is TRBV6-5 and J is TRBJ2-1; D unclear. The CDR3 spans 14 residues. Germline lookup yields CDR1 MNHEY and CDR2 SVGAGI. Trimming shortened V by 0 bases and J by 3 bases, and 6 bases separated the two germline ends. The CDR3 reads CASSYSVGYNEQFF. The CDR3 DNA follows: TGTGCCAGCAGTTACTCGGTTGGCTACAATGAGCAGTTCTTC.

This rearrangement joins TRBV6-2 or TRBV6-3 to TRBJ1-6; perhaps TRBD1 as D (5 bases). The germline V and J ends were trimmed by 6 bases and 8 bases, with 17 bases remaining between them. CDR1 is MNHEY, CDR2 SVGEGT, per germline. The length of the CDR3 is 15 residues. CDR3 residues: CASSAGGQGHSPLHF. For the CDR3, the DNA is TGTGCCAGCAGCGCAGGAGGGCAGGGTCATTCACCCCTCCACTTT.

The J gene is TRBJ2-7, the V gene TRBV9; 9 nucleotides match TRBD1. Unmatched junction bases numbered 8, after V lost 4 bases and J lost 3 bases. Germline V gene sequence: CDR1 SGDLS, CDR2 YYNGEE. The CDR3 has 15 residues. CDR3 in amino acids: CASSFGTGYNYEQYF. In nucleotides, the CDR3 is TGTGCCAGCAGCTTCGGGACAGGGTACAACTACGAGCAGTACTTC.

This clonotype was counted between two and nine times. This sequence joins TRBV4-2 and TRBJ2-6, with 12 bases aligning to TRBD1. The CDR3 loop spans 19 amino acids. J gave up 4 bases and V 4 bases, and 11 bases lay outside the gene matches. Looked up from germline, CDR1 is LGHNA and CDR2 is YNFKEQ. The CDR3 DNA is TGTGCCAGCAGCCCCCCGCCGGGACAGGGGGCCGGAGGGGCCAACGTCCTGACTTTC. It yields the protein CASSPPPGQGAGGANVLTF.

This clonotype was observed a few times. V gene TRBV9 combines with J gene TRBJ2-5, with 10 bases identical to TRBD2. Germline loops: CDR1 SGDLS, CDR2 YYNGEE. This CDR3 is built from 16 residues. With 1 base clipped from V and 3 bases from J, the junction kept 6 bases outside the gene matches. The CDR3 is CASSVSLAGGEETQYF. The CDR3 DNA follows: TGTGCCAGCAGCGTATCTTTAGCGGGGGGTGAAGAGACCCAGTACTTC. Drawing the rest from reference TRBV9 and TRBJ2-5, the complete variable domain is DSGVTQTPKHLITATGQRVTLRCSPRSGDLSVYWYQQSLDQGLQFLIQYYNGEERAKGNILERFSAQQFPDLHSELNLSSLELGDSALYFCASSVSLAGGEETQYFGPGTRLLVL.

This clonotype has more than one count but fewer than ten. DNA for the CDR3: TGTGCCAGTAGTATCTGGACAGGGAATTACGAGCAGTACTTC. It codes for CASSIWTGNYEQYF. This chain connects TRBV19 to TRBJ2-7; 8 nucleotides align to TRBD1. In germline, CDR1 is LNHDA, CDR2 SQIVND (reference sequence). Trimming removed 3 bases from V and 4 bases from J; junction bases left unmatched: 5. The CDR3 totals 14 residues.

This clonotype was seen a single time. This chain connects TRBV9 to TRBJ2-2, with 11 bases identical to TRBD2. J lost 1 base, V lost 0 bases, and 5 bases had no gene match. CDR1 is SGDLS, CDR2 YYNGEE, per germline. The CDR3 consists of 18 residues. Here the CDR3 DNA reads TGTGCCAGCAGCGTAGCTAACCTAGCGGGGGGGAACACCGGGGAGCTGTTTTTT. Translated, it gives CASSVANLAGGNTGELFF.

This clonotype has just a few counts. CDR3 nucleotide sequence: TGTGCCAGCAGTGAAATTGGAGAGGGATATGGCTACACCTTC. Translated, it gives CASSEIGEGYGYTF. V is TRBV2 and J is TRBJ1-2; no definite D call. Germline V gives CDR1 SNHLY, CDR2 FYNNEI. V lost 2 bases and J lost 5, with 12 bases in between. The length of the CDR3 is 14 residues.

This clonotype was detected once. Written as DNA, the CDR3 is TGTGCCAGCAGTTCCCCCCAGGATGACGGGTCCTACGAGCAGTACTTC. It encodes CASSSPQDDGSYEQYF. J is TRBJ2-7 and V is TRBV12-3 or TRBV12-4; D not certain. V dropped 4 bases and J dropped 1 base, with 17 bases sitting between them. This CDR3 has 16 residues.

The chain couples TRBV6-5 to TRBJ2-3; TRBD1 matches 9 bases. CDR3 length equals 16 residues. The germline V gene encodes CDR1 MNHEY and CDR2 SVGAGI. J was trimmed by 4 bases and V by 4 bases; bases with no gene match: 9. In DNA, the CDR3 is TGTGCCAGCAGTTTCTCTCCGGGACAGGGTGCAGATACGCAGTATTTT. Protein product: CASSFSPGQGADTQYF.

V usage is TRBV12-3 or TRBV12-4 and J usage is TRBJ2-2; TRBD1 agrees at 8 bases. This CDR3 contains 17 residues. With 7 bases clipped from V and 1 base from J, the junction kept 11 bases outside the gene matches. The CDR3 DNA follows: TGTGCCAGCATAGGACAGTGGGGGACAGGGAACACCGGGGAGCTGTTTTTT. Translated, it gives CASIGQWGTGNTGELFF.

This clonotype was seen a few times. The CDR3 region has the DNA TGTGCCAGCAGTAGGGGGACGGCCGCAACCTACAATGAGCAGTTCTTC. Translating it yields CASSRGTAATYNEQFF. The chain joins TRBV12-3 or TRBV12-4 to TRBJ2-1; tentatively, D is TRBD1 (6 bases). The length of the CDR3 is 16 residues. Trimming removed 5 bases at V and 2 bases at J, with 16 bases between.

The chain uses TRBV3-1 and TRBJ2-2; 12 bases line up with TRBD2. V shed 2 bases and J 0 bases; nucleotides not matched to a gene: 7. This CDR3 has 19 residues. CDR1 LGHDT and CDR2 YNNKEL come from the germline V gene (reference sequence). CDR3: CASSQITSGGPPNTGELFF. The CDR3 DNA reads TGTGCCAGCAGCCAAATAACTAGCGGGGGGCCACCGAACACCGGGGAGCTGTTTTTT.

This clonotype was recorded only once. This sequence joins TRBV12-3 or TRBV12-4 and TRBJ2-2; TRBD1 matches at 7 bases. Germline trimming cut 4 bases from V and 14 bases from J; bases unmatched to any gene: 7. CDR3 length: 12 amino acids. CDR3 bases: TGTGCCAGCAGTTCTGGGTACAGGGGCCTGTTTTTT. It specifies CASSSGYRGLFF.

The rearrangement joins TRBV5-1 to TRBJ2-2; D is unclear. CDR1 and CDR2 (germline): SGHRS, YFSETQ. Trimming stripped 8 bases from V and 4 bases from J, with 9 bases between. This CDR3 region has 12 residues. CDR3 bases: TGCGCCAGTAGACCTTCCACCGGGGAGCTGTTTTTT. It translates to CASRPSTGELFF. The full variable domain, its missing parts supplied by reference TRBV5-1 and TRBJ2-2, is KAGVTQTPRYLIKTRGQQVTLSCSPISGHRSVSWYQQTPGQGLQFLFEYFSETQRNKGNFPGRFSGRQFSNSRSEMNVSTLELGDSALYLCASRPSTGELFFGEGSRLTVL.

The chain carries TRBV5-1 and TRBJ2-7; maybe TRBD1 (5 bases). Germline V gene sequence: CDR1 SGHRS, CDR2 YFSETQ. The CDR3 is 15 amino acids. The V gene lost 3 bases and the J gene lost 5 bases, with 18 bases spanning the gap. In DNA form, the CDR3 reads TGCGCCAGCAGCTCTCAGGGTTTAAGGGGCCACGAGCAGTACTTC. Its protein product is CASSSQGLRGHEQYF.

The J gene is TRBJ1-1, the V gene TRBV20-1; D is possibly TRBD1 (6 bases). This CDR3 is built from 10 residues. V shed 6 bases and J shed 11 bases, with 13 bases lying between them. Per germline, CDR1 DFQATT and CDR2 SNEGSKA (reference sequence). The CDR3: CSAPGQRAFF. As DNA, the CDR3 is TGCAGTGCACCTGGACAGAGGGCTTTCTTT.

This clonotype was seen only a few times. The chain recombines TRBV27 with TRBJ1-1; 10 bases match TRBD1. This CDR3 has 16 residues. Unmatched junction bases numbered 13, after V lost 4 bases and J lost 8 bases. Germline V CDR1 and CDR2: MNHEY, SMNVEV (reference sequence). CDR3 nucleotides: TGTGCCAGCAGTTCTCGGGGACAGGGGAATGGTTCCGAAGCTTTCTTT. It encodes CASSSRGQGNGSEAFF.

This clonotype was found a few times. The chain couples TRBV20-1 to TRBJ1-5; TRBD1 might be the D (6 bases). This CDR3 comprises 14 residues. The germline V gene has CDR1 DFQATT and CDR2 SNEGSKA (reference sequence). Trimming cost V 3 bases and J 6 bases, with 15 bases left between them. The CDR3 region is CSASAGAMSQPQHF. CDR3 DNA sequence: TGCAGTGCTAGTGCAGGGGCGATGAGTCAGCCCCAGCATTTT.

This clonotype has only a few counts. V is TRBV20-1 and J is TRBJ1-5; D remains ambiguous. The CDR3 contains 12 residues. Between the trimmed V and J ends, which lost 0 bases and 9 bases, there was a span of 9 bases. Germline V gives CDR1 DFQATT, CDR2 SNEGSKA (reference sequence). The CDR3 protein is CSARESGAPQHF. Here the CDR3 DNA reads TGCAGTGCTAGAGAATCAGGAGCGCCCCAGCATTTT.